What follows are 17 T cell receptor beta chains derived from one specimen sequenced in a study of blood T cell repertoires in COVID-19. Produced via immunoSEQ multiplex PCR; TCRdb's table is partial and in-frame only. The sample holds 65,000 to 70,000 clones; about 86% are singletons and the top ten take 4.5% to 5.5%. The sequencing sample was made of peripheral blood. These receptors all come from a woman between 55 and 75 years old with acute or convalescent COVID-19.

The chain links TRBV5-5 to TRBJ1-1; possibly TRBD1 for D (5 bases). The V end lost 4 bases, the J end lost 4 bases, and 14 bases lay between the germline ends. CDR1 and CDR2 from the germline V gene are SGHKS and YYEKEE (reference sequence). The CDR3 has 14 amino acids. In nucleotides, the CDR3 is TGTGCCAGCAGCGCCGGTGGGGCAGGCACTGAAGCTTTCTTT. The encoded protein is CASSAGGAGTEAFF.

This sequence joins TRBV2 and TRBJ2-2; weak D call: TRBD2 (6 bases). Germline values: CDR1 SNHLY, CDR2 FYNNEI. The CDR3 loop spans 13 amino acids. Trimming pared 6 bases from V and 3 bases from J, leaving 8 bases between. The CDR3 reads CASREGYTGELFF. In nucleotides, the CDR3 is TGTGCCAGCAGGGAGGGTTACACCGGGGAGCTGTTTTTT.

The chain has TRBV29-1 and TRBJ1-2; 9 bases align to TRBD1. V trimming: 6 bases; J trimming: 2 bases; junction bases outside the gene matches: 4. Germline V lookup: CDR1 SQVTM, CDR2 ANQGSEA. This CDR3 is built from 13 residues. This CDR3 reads CSVQGTGNYGYTF. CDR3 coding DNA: TGCAGCGTCCAAGGGACAGGGAACTATGGCTACACCTTC. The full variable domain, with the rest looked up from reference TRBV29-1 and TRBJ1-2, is SAVISQKPSRDICQRGTSLTIQCQVDSQVTMMFWYRQQPGQSLTLIATANQGSEATYESGFVIDKFPISRPNLTFSTLTVSNMSPEDSSIYLCSVQGTGNYGYTFGSGTRLTVV.

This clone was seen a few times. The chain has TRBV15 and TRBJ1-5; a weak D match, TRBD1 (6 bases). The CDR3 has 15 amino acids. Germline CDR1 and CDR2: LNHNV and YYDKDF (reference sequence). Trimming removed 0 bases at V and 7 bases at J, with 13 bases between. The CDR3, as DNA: TGTGCCACCAGCAGAGAAACAGGGACCGGACAGCCCCAGCATTTT. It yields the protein CATSRETGTGQPQHF.

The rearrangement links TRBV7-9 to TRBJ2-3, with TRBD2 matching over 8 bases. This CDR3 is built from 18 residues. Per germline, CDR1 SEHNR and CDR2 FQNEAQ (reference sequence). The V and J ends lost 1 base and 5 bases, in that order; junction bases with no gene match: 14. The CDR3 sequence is CASSLVSTGGPGGDTQYF. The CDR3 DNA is TGTGCCAGCAGCTTAGTTTCGACGGGGGGGCCAGGAGGAGATACGCAGTATTTT.

The CDR3 here is CASSRGSRAGAPPRETQYF. CDR3 sequence (DNA): TGTGCCAGCTCCAGAGGCTCCAGAGCGGGGGCCCCGCCCCGAGAGACCCAGTACTTC. The V gene is TRBV5-4, the J gene TRBJ2-5, with TRBD2 matching over 8 bases. The V segment lost 7 bases and the J segment 4 bases; nucleotides outside the gene matches: 24. Germline loops: CDR1 SGHNT, CDR2 YYREEE (reference sequence). The CDR3 is 19 amino acids.

CDR3 DNA sequence: TGTGCCAGCAGAAAACTAGCGGGGGGCCGCTCCTACGAGCAGTACTTC. Amino acids: CASRKLAGGRSYEQYF. J is TRBJ2-7 and V is TRBV27, with 12 bases fitting TRBD2. The trim removed 6 bases at V and 0 bases at J, leaving 6 bases unmatched. Per the germline V gene, CDR1 is MNHEY and CDR2 is SMNVEV (reference sequence). The CDR3 runs to 16 residues.

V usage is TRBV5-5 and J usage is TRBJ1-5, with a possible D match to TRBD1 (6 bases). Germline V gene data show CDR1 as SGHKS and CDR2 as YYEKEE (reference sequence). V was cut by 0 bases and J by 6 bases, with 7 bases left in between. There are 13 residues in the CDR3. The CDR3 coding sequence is TGTGCCAGCAGCTTGGAACAGGGTCAGCCCCAGCATTTT. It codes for CASSLEQGQPQHF.

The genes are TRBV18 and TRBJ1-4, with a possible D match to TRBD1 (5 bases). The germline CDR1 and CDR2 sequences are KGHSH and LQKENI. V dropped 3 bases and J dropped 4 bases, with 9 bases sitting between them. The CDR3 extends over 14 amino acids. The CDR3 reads CASSPAGHNEKLFF. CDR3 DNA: TGTGCCAGCTCACCGGCAGGACATAATGAAAAACTGTTTTTT. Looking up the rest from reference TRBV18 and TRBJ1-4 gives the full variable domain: NAGVMQNPRHLVRRRGQEARLRCSPMKGHSHVYWYRQLPEEGLKFMVYLQKENIIDESGMPKERFSAEFPKEGPSILRIQQVVRGDSAAYFCASSPAGHNEKLFFGSGTQLSVL.

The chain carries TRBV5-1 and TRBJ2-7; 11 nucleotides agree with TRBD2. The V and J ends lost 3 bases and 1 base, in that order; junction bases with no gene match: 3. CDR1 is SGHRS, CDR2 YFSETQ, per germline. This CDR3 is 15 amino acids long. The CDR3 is CASSSGTSGSYEQYF. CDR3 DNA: TGCGCCAGCAGCTCCGGGACTAGCGGTTCCTACGAGCAGTACTTC.

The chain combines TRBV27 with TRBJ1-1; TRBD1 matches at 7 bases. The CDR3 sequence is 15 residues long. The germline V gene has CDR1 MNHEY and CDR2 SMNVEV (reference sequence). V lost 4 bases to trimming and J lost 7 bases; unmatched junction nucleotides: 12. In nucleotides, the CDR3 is TGTGCCAGCAGTTCGGAAAGGGACAGAGGACTTGAAGCTTTCTTT. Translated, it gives CASSSERDRGLEAFF.

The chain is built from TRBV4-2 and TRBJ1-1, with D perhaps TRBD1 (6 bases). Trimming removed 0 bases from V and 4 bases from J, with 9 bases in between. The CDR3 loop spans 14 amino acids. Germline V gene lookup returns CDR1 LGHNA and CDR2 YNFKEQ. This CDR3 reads CASSQELGGTEAFF. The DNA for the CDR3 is TGTGCCAGCAGCCAAGAGTTAGGGGGCACTGAAGCTTTCTTT.

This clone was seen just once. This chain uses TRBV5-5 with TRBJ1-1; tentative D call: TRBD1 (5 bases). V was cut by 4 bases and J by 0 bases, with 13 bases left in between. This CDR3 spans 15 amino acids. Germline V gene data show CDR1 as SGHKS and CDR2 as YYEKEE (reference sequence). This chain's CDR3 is CASSRVGGVNTEAFF. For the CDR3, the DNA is TGTGCCAGCAGCAGGGTCGGGGGAGTGAACACTGAAGCTTTCTTT.

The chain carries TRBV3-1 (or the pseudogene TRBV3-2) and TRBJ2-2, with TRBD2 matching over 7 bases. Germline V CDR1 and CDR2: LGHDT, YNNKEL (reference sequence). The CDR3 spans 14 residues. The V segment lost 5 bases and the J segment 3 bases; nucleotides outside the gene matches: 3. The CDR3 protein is CASSGRGYTGELFF. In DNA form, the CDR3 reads TGTGCCAGCAGCGGGCGGGGGTACACCGGGGAGCTGTTTTTT.

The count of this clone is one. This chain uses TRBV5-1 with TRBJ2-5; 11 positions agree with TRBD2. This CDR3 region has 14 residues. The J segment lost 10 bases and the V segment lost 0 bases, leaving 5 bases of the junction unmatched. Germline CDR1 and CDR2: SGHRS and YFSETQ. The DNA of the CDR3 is TGCGCCAGCAGCTTGGTCCTAGCGGGGGGCAACCAGTACTTC. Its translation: CASSLVLAGGNQYF.

Here the CDR3 DNA reads TGTGCCAGCAGCGTAGGACCGGGGGGCTCCTACAATGAGCAGTTCTTC. Its translation: CASSVGPGGSYNEQFF. The chain employs TRBV9 and TRBJ2-1; 7 positions agree with TRBD2. V was clipped by 0 bases and J by 0 bases; unmatched bases: 3. CDR1 is SGDLS, CDR2 YYNGEE, per germline. There are 16 residues in the CDR3.

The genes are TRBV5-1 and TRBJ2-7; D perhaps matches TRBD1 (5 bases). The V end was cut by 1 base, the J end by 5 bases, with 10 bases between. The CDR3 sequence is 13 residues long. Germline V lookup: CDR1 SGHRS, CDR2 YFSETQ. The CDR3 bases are TGCGCCAGCAGCTTGAGGGGCCCGGACGAGCAGTACTTC. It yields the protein CASSLRGPDEQYF.